The 20 T cell receptor beta chains below were found in one sample sequenced in a study of blood T cell repertoires in COVID-19. TCRdb's table, derived via immunoSEQ multiplex PCR, lists solely in-frame clones and lacks some. The top ten hold roughly 12% of the sample, which has under 250,000 clones, approximately 78% seen once. Sequenced: peripheral blood. The receptors derive from a woman aged 40 to 50 with acute or convalescent COVID-19.

The genes are TRBV27 and TRBJ2-7; D uncertain. V was clipped by 5 bases and J by 3 bases, with 17 bases between them. This CDR3 comprises 15 residues. Germline values: CDR1 MNHEY, CDR2 SMNVEV (reference sequence). The CDR3 sequence: CASSQDASSGYEQYF. DNA of the CDR3: TGTGCCAGCAGTCAGGATGCCAGCTCCGGCTACGAGCAGTACTTC.

The genes are TRBV9 and TRBJ1-2; 8 nucleotides align to TRBD1. From germline, CDR1 is SGDLS and CDR2 YYNGEE. CDR3 length equals 14 residues. J was trimmed by 4 bases and V by 2 bases; bases with no gene match: 4. CDR3 DNA sequence: TGTGCCAGCAGCGTGCAGGGGGCCTTCTATGGCTACACCTTC. Amino acid sequence: CASSVQGAFYGYTF.

The chain is built from TRBV18 and TRBJ2-7; TRBD2 matches at 8 bases. V shed 4 bases, J shed 5 bases, and the junction held 13 bases outside the gene matches. The germline V gene has CDR1 KGHSH and CDR2 LQKENI. The CDR3 consists of 16 residues. The CDR3: CASSQQPAGGGDEQYF. As DNA, the CDR3 is TGTGCCAGCTCACAACAGCCGGCGGGGGGCGGCGACGAGCAGTACTTC. Variable domain in full (rest from reference TRBV18 and TRBJ2-7): NAGVMQNPRHLVRRRGQEARLRCSPMKGHSHVYWYRQLPEEGLKFMVYLQKENIIDESGMPKERFSAEFPKEGPSILRIQQVVRGDSAAYFCASSQQPAGGGDEQYFGPGTRLTVT.

V gene TRBV13 combines with J gene TRBJ2-7; 10 bases are shared with TRBD1. V lost 3 bases to trimming and J lost 4 bases; unmatched junction nucleotides: 9. CDR1 is PRHDT and CDR2 is FYEKMQ in the germline V gene (reference sequence). This CDR3 comprises 16 residues. The CDR3, as DNA: TGTGCCAGCAGCTTTAGGTCTGGACAGGGGGGATACGAGCAGTACTTC. Translating gives CASSFRSGQGGYEQYF.

This chain connects TRBV19 to TRBJ2-2; a possible D gene is TRBD2 (5 bases). The CDR3 has 13 amino acids. Germline assignment: CDR1 LNHDA and CDR2 SQIVND (reference sequence). V was trimmed by 7 bases and J by 6 bases, leaving 12 bases between them. In DNA form, the CDR3 reads TGTGCCAGTAAACAAACGGGATCCGGGGAGCTGTTTTTT. Protein: CASKQTGSGELFF.

The chain recombines TRBV3-1 (or the pseudogene TRBV3-2) with TRBJ2-3, with D maybe TRBD2 (6 bases). Between the trimmed V and J ends, which lost 3 bases and 0 bases, there was a span of 10 bases. CDR3 size: 15 residues. Germline lookup yields CDR1 LGHDT and CDR2 YNNKEL (reference sequence). The CDR3 spells CASSQARGSTDTQYF. The DNA for the CDR3 is TGTGCCAGCAGCCAGGCCCGGGGGAGCACAGATACGCAGTATTTT.

V is TRBV7-9 and J is TRBJ2-7; TRBD1 matches at 8 bases. Germline CDR1 is SEHNR and CDR2 is FQNEAQ (reference sequence). Trimming at V came to 4 bases and at J to 6 bases, leaving 8 bases not matched to a gene. The CDR3 has 14 amino acids. CDR3 nucleotide sequence: TGTGCCAGCAGCTCCTGGCAGGGGGCGAGCGAGCAGTACTTC. Its translation: CASSSWQGASEQYF.

This clone was recorded at least ten times. CDR3 residues: CASSPSGGSDTQYF. The CDR3 region has the DNA TGTGCCAGCAGCCCTAGCGGGGGGTCAGATACGCAGTATTTT. V is TRBV25-1 and J is TRBJ2-3; the match to TRBD2 covers 11 bases. There are 14 residues in the CDR3. CDR1 is MGHDK, CDR2 SYGVNS, per germline. V shed 6 bases and J 4 bases; nucleotides not matched to a gene: 3.

This clone was seen a few times. This chain joins TRBV12-3 or TRBV12-4 and TRBJ1-2; possibly TRBD1 for D (5 bases). V shed 7 bases and J shed 5 bases, with 14 bases lying between them. CDR3 length equals 13 residues. The CDR3 region has the DNA TGTGCCAGCACCTCTAGGGGTGGATATGGCTACACCTTC. Protein sequence: CASTSRGGYGYTF.

The chain is built from TRBV5-1 and TRBJ2-7; 10 nucleotides line up with TRBD2. The CDR3 totals 16 residues. Trimming took 6 bases from V and 2 from J; bases not matched to a gene: 11. Germline V gene lookup returns CDR1 SGHRS and CDR2 YFSETQ. CDR3 bases: TGCGCCAGCAACTCTCTAGCGGGAGCCTTAACCTACGAGCAGTACTTC. It specifies CASNSLAGALTYEQYF.

This clone was recorded once. The chain uses TRBV5-1 and TRBJ1-2, with D hard to call. Germline V gene sequence: CDR1 SGHRS, CDR2 YFSETQ. The CDR3 spans 14 residues. With 0 bases removed from V and 8 bases from J, the gap between germline ends came to 14 bases. The CDR3 DNA reads as TGCGCCAGCAGCTTGGCCCTAGGAAATGCCGGCTACACCTTC. Amino acids: CASSLALGNAGYTF. The whole variable domain, filled in from reference TRBV5-1 and TRBJ1-2, reads KAGVTQTPRYLIKTRGQQVTLSCSPISGHRSVSWYQQTPGQGLQFLFEYFSETQRNKGNFPGRFSGRQFSNSRSEMNVSTLELGDSALYLCASSLALGNAGYTFGSGTRLTVV.

For the CDR3, the DNA is TGTGCCAGCTCACCAGTCGACACGCCTAATGAAAAACTGTTTTTT. Its translation: CASSPVDTPNEKLFF. The chain carries TRBV18 and TRBJ1-4; D ambiguous. V lost 2 bases to trimming and J lost 3 bases, with 10 bases between them. The germline CDR1 and CDR2 sequences are KGHSH and LQKENI. The CDR3 has 15 amino acids.

V usage is TRBV7-8 and J usage is TRBJ2-3; D perhaps matches TRBD2 (6 bases). Germline V gives CDR1 SGHVS, CDR2 FQNEAQ. V lost 1 base and J lost 0, with 8 bases in between. The CDR3 consists of 15 residues. The CDR3 coding sequence is TGTGCCAGCAGCTTAGGGGGGACTAGCACAGATACGCAGTATTTT. It yields the protein CASSLGGTSTDTQYF.

V gene TRBV12-5 combines with J gene TRBJ2-7, with TRBD1 matching 7 bases. Trimming took 6 bases from V and 0 from J; bases not matched to a gene: 8. From germline, CDR1 is LGHNT and CDR2 FRNRAP. The CDR3 consists of 15 residues. The CDR3 sequence is CASGSLQGYSYEQYF. The CDR3, as DNA: TGTGCTAGTGGGTCGTTACAGGGGTACTCCTACGAGCAGTACTTC.

The rearrangement uses TRBV5-1 and TRBJ1-1; D is unresolved. The ends were cut back, 2 bases at V and 1 base at J, with 12 bases in the middle. The CDR3 runs to 15 residues. In germline, CDR1 is SGHRS, CDR2 YFSETQ. CDR3 residues: CASSLGLLANTEAFF. DNA of the CDR3: TGCGCCAGCAGCTTAGGACTCCTGGCGAACACTGAAGCTTTCTTT.

The V gene is TRBV1, the J gene TRBJ2-1; TRBD1, as called in the table, went unchecked against the DNA. TRBV1 is flagged as a pseudogene. This CDR3 comprises 16 residues. CDR3 coding DNA: TGCACCAGCAGCCAATCAGGGGACAGACCCAACAATGAGCAGTTCTTC. Translation gives CTSSQSGDRPNNEQFF.

The rearrangement uses TRBV4-1 and TRBJ2-4; TRBD1 matches 9 bases. Germline V CDR1 and CDR2: MGHRA, YSYEKL. V was clipped by 0 bases and J by 8 bases; unmatched bases: 11. The length of the CDR3 is 17 residues. The CDR3 DNA reads as TGCGCCAGCAGCCAAGACCGTTACGACAGGGGGGGTGACATTCAGTACTTC. It translates to CASSQDRYDRGGDIQYF.

The chain carries TRBV9 and TRBJ2-1, with D tentatively TRBD1 (6 bases). The CDR3 is made up of 15 amino acids. Germline CDR1 SGDLS, CDR2 YYNGEE. Trimming shortened V by 4 bases and J by 6 bases, and 17 bases separated the two germline ends. The CDR3 bases are TGTGCCAGCAGCCTCCTTTGGGGGCGAGGCAATGAGCAGTTCTTC. This codes for CASSLLWGRGNEQFF.

This clone was counted a single time. CDR3 sequence: CASGHGGTDTQYF. In DNA, the CDR3 is TGCGCCAGCGGGCACGGGGGCACAGATACGCAGTATTTT. The chain combines TRBV5-1 with TRBJ2-3, with a weak D call TRBD2 (5 bases). CDR3 length equals 13 residues. CDR1 and CDR2 from the germline V gene are SGHRS and YFSETQ. Deletions cut 7 bases from V and 1 base from J, with 10 bases between.

The V and J genes are TRBV7-5 and TRBJ2-1; the table's D call, TRBD2, has no DNA check behind it. TRBV7-5 is reported as a pseudogene. This CDR3 region has 15 residues. This CDR3 reads CARSFPGLVVREQFF. In DNA, the CDR3 is TGTGCCAGAAGCTTCCCGGGACTAGTAGTACGTGAGCAGTTCTTC.